This T cell receptor beta chain was observed in a study of blood T cells in healthy people across ages (dated by TCRdb to about 2015). In terms of the full investigation: Template switching captured roughly one uniquely barcoded TCR beta cDNA molecule per two T cells in model experiments. Age-related changes in TCR beta repertoire diversity were measured in the study by deep sequencing normalized with unique cDNA molecular identifiers. The donors were split into four age groups: young (average about 16 years), middle-aged (about 40), aged (over 55) and long-lived (approximately 80). To avoid experimental bias, donors of different ages were randomly spread across the sequencing lanes. Two additional independent replicas of 1 million unique cDNA reads from the same blood draw were analyzed for two donors (one aged 18 to 29 and one aged 80 or older).

Overall study outcomes, separate from this receptor: Because the CMV infection status of the donors was unknown, age-related changes in expanded clonotypes may potentially have been confounded. The long-lived group showed more naive CD4+ T cells, fewer expanded clones and increased TCR diversity than the aged group, suggesting age selection. Total diversity estimates from one million sequenced T cells were considered lower bounds and underestimates. Bulk unsorted PBMC profiling prevented conclusive comparison of naive and antigen-experienced compartments. The percentage of naive T cells measured by flow cytometry correlated strongly with observed TCR beta diversity. As age increased, observed TCR beta diversity per million T cells dropped in a roughly linear way, and a significant reduction was already evident by age 40.

The CDR3, from cysteine to phenylalanine, totals 18 residues. The sequence is cut down to CDR3 DNA, 54 bases in frame from base 1. V drops 4 bases and J drops 3 bases, leaving 19 bases in between. Taken from the germline V gene, the CDR1 and CDR2 loops are LGHNA and YSLEER. To prepare the library, 5' RACE was applied. Data came from an Illumina HiSeq 2500. The second PCR ran for about 7 to 11 cycles and used a J-beta primer mix along with a sample-barcoded 5' primer. A template-switch 5' adaptor carrying 12 random nucleotides introduced a unique molecular identifier onto each TCR beta cDNA molecule. Each sample yielded at least 2.5 million CDR3-containing paired-end reads. First-strand cDNA synthesis was performed from all RNA using the Mint cDNA synthesis kit, with priming by a TRBC-specific oligonucleotide. Following uracil-DNA glycosylase treatment, a first 18-cycle PCR with universal primers M1SS and BC2_uni_R was performed on all cDNA. Regarding the original processing steps: Each sample was normalized by randomly selecting 1 million high-quality reads, each carrying a distinct molecular identifier. Instead of being binned into consensus sequences, reads that shared molecular identifiers were thrown out. MiTCR, set to a Q25 quality threshold and the strictest error-elimination algorithm, was used for CDR3 identification, clonotype clustering and error correction. A nonparametric unseen species model using Euler transformation provided a lower-bound estimate of total TCR beta diversity. TCRdb took the public reads, trimmed them with fastp at Q25, ran MiXCR for clone calling and kept in-frame beta chains. Duplicate CDR3 protein sequences are folded into a single record with the most common DNA and genes. TCRdb, not the original authors, processed these V and J calls. This sample is represented by 250,000 to 300,000 distinct CDR3 sequences; roughly 29% of them were singletons. Roughly 30% of the sample goes to the ten largest clones.

The donors were some 39 Caucasian individuals from Russia, aged roughly 6 to 100 years, who were systemically healthy. Each donor gave about 9.2 milliliters of peripheral blood, drawn into EDTA-treated Vacutainer tubes. Ficoll-Paque density-gradient centrifugation was used to isolate PBMCs, with at least 6.5 million per sample. Trizol reagent was used to extract total RNA from PBMCs, with at least 6 micrograms per sample. The percentages of naive CD45RAhigh/CD27high T cells were determined by flow cytometry on a PBMC aliquot from every donor. This clonotype was seen only once. Its antigen is not yet known. Qualities for individual bases were not recorded, and no much larger clone is one base off. A lone read is weak support.

The chain is made from TRBV4-3 and TRBJ2-6; the D gene is perhaps TRBD1, on 7 matching bases. Specimen: blood. The sequence derives from a woman aged 65 to 85 in good health. CDR3 protein: CASSRDVQGGLGANVLTF. The sequenced DNA: TGCGCCAGCAGCCGAGACGTCCAGGGGGGCCTTGGGGCCAACGTCCTGACTTTC.